A single sample gave rise to the 10 T cell receptor beta chains below, sequenced in a study of identical twins. TCRdb used MiXCR to reprocess the 5' RACE reads, holding one entry per CDR3 protein. The sample includes around 370,000 distinct CDR3 sequences, approximately 8.7% seen only once; the top ten take 8% to 10%. Sequencing was carried out using naive T cells sorted from blood. These receptors were collected from a woman aged 45-65 years in good health.

In its sample, this clonotype was seen a few times. This chain links TRBV20-1 with TRBJ1-3; the D gene is possibly TRBD1 (5 bases). The CDR3 spans 13 residues. V lost 3 bases and J lost 7, with 13 bases in between. From germline, CDR1 is DFQATT and CDR2 SNEGSKA (reference sequence). CDR3 DNA: TGCAGTGCTAGTGGGACGGGGCTGAACACCATATATTTT. Protein: CSASGTGLNTIYF.

The chain couples TRBV4-1 to TRBJ2-1; 9 bases are a match to TRBD2. This CDR3 is 15 amino acids long. CDR1 and CDR2 (germline): MGHRA, YSYEKL. V shed 1 base and J 5 bases; nucleotides not matched to a gene: 3. The CDR3 nucleotides read TGCGCCAGCAGCCAAGTGGCGGGGGGGCACAATGAGCAGTTCTTC. This encodes CASSQVAGGHNEQFF.

This chain connects TRBV5-1 to TRBJ2-2; maybe TRBD2 (5 bases). Trimming cost V 6 bases and J 7 bases, with 10 bases left between them. Germline V CDR1 and CDR2: SGHRS, YFSETQ. There are 12 residues in the CDR3. In DNA, the CDR3 is TGCGCCAGCATCTCGCGGGTCGGGGAGCTGTTTTTT. Encoded protein: CASISRVGELFF.

This clonotype was found many times. The V gene is TRBV29-1, the J gene TRBJ2-1; no definite D call. V lost 8 bases and J 5 bases, leaving 7 bases between the germline ends. The CDR3 has 10 residues. Germline V gene lookup returns CDR1 SQVTM and CDR2 ANQGSEA. CDR3 nucleotides: TGCAGCTCAGATCACAATGAGCAGTTCTTC. It encodes CSSDHNEQFF.

The chain couples TRBV20-1 to TRBJ1-3, with 10 bases aligning to TRBD1. The V gene end was trimmed by 6 bases and the J gene end by 3 bases; junction bases not matched to a gene: 5. This CDR3 has 14 amino acids. Germline loops: CDR1 DFQATT, CDR2 SNEGSKA (reference sequence). Here the CDR3 reads CSATDRGLGNTIYF. The CDR3 coding sequence is TGCAGTGCCACCGACAGGGGGCTTGGAAACACCATATATTTT.

V is TRBV20-1 and J is TRBJ2-3; TRBD2 agrees at 13 bases. J lost 3 bases, V lost 4 bases, and 4 bases had no gene match. The CDR3 sequence is 15 residues long. Per germline, CDR1 DFQATT and CDR2 SNEGSKA (reference sequence). CDR3 DNA sequence: TGCAGTGCTACCACACTAGCGGGAGGGACAGATACGCAGTATTTT. Protein product: CSATTLAGGTDTQYF.

The chain links TRBV12-3 or TRBV12-4 to TRBJ2-3; D is undetermined. This CDR3 has 15 amino acids. V lost 2 bases and J lost 0, with 9 bases in between. CDR3 in amino acids: CASSLSARSTDTQYF. CDR3 nucleotides: TGTGCCAGCAGTTTATCAGCCAGAAGCACAGATACGCAGTATTTT.

This clonotype was observed a few times. The genes are TRBV6-2 or TRBV6-3 and TRBJ2-1; D gene ambiguous. Germline CDR1 is MNHEY and CDR2 is SVGEGT. The CDR3 sequence is 16 residues long. Trimming took off 2 bases at V and 6 bases at J, with 17 bases between the two ends. Written as DNA, the CDR3 is TGTGCCAGCAGTTACGGTCCCGGAATAGACTTCAATGAGCAGTTCTTC. This encodes CASSYGPGIDFNEQFF.

The V call is TRBV7-2, the J call TRBJ2-7; 9 positions match TRBD1. Germline lookup yields CDR1 SGHTA and CDR2 FQGNSA. Losses at the gene ends were 5 bases for V and 2 bases for J; bases not matched to a gene: 4. The CDR3 spans 14 residues. The CDR3 sequence: CASSEDRGTYEQYF. In DNA form, the CDR3 reads TGTGCCAGCAGCGAAGACAGGGGGACCTACGAGCAGTACTTC.

The gene calls are TRBV5-1 and TRBJ2-7; D call uncertain. The CDR3 is 12 residues long. Trimming cost V 3 bases and J 4 bases, with 8 bases left between them. CDR1 SGHRS and CDR2 YFSETQ come from the germline V gene. CDR3 loop: CASSSDWYEQYF. CDR3 nucleotide sequence: TGCGCCAGCAGCTCCGACTGGTACGAGCAGTACTTC. Based on the CDR3 plus reference TRBV5-1 and TRBJ2-7, the full variable domain is KAGVTQTPRYLIKTRGQQVTLSCSPISGHRSVSWYQQTPGQGLQFLFEYFSETQRNKGNFPGRFSGRQFSNSRSEMNVSTLELGDSALYLCASSSDWYEQYFGPGTRLTVT.